The source of this T cell receptor (beta chain) is a study of CD8 T cells in Susac syndrome. High-throughput TCR beta sequencing covered peripheral CD8+ and CD4+ T cells. It was with random hexamers that roughly 0.45 to 1 ug RNA was reverse transcribed. immunoSEQ multiplex PCR amplified TCR beta CDR3 across 54 Vbeta, 13 Jbeta. In TCRdb, the immunoSEQ multiplex PCR reads were re-called with MiXCR into one record per CDR3 protein. The table includes around 200,000 distinct CDR3 sequences, 85% to 95% detected once. Germline lookup yields CDR1 MNHEY and CDR2 SVGAGI. The CDR3 has 13 residues. Trimming left V 6 bases short and J 6 bases short, with 12 bases between.

This receptor was taken from a human donor in good health. Material: CD4+ T cells from PBMCs. The J gene is TRBJ1-5, the V gene TRBV6-5; D might be TRBD1 (5 bases). CDR3 DNA sequence: TGTGCCAGCAGCAGTCAGGGTCTTCAGCCCCAGCATTTT. This encodes CASSSQGLQPQHF.